A selection of T cell receptor beta chains follows, all from one sample in a study of T cell responses to AZD1222 COVID-19 vaccine. Here immunoSEQ multiplex PCR was the method, and the copy in TCRdb shows in-frame clones only, minus some. The sample lists tens of thousands of clones; around nine tenths were seen once. Sequenced material: peripheral blood, taken on day 0 of MenACWY control vaccination. The origin of the receptors is an adult in good health. Each CDR3 is given with its conserved first and last residue.

j_gene,v_gene,CDR3aa
TRBJ1-1,TRBV5-1,CASSATGLNTEAFF
TRBJ2-7,TRBV9,CASSPWTGAYEQYF
TRBJ2-3,TRBV4-1,CASSRSPAGGVDTQYF
TRBJ1-1,TRBV4-1,CASSQGGAAPTEAFF
TRBJ1-6,TRBV11-2,CASSALQGMSSPLHF
TRBJ2-3,TRBV29-1,CSGGPSGTDTQYF
TRBJ2-1,TRBV7-9,CASSSGLPEQFF
TRBJ2-1,TRBV4-1,CASSPTPAALPGEQFF
TRBJ1-6,TRBV7-3,CASSSTGNSPLHF
TRBJ2-5,TRBV11-1,CASSLQGGGETQYF
TRBJ2-5,TRBV19,CASSIGQETQYF
TRBJ2-7,TRBV5-4,CASSLGVAAGEQYF
TRBJ2-7,TRBV29-1,CSVGEREHSEQYF
TRBJ1-1,TRBV24-1,CATSDLGQGLDHTEAFF
TRBJ1-1,TRBV5-1,CASSFGTGEAFF
TRBJ1-1,TRBV7-2,CASSLPPGQATEAFF
TRBJ1-3,TRBV25-1,CASSGPFTGHSSGNTIYF
TRBJ1-6,TRBV7-2,CASSFTGSSYNSPLHF
TRBJ2-1,TRBV15,CATSRARGLAGEGSYNEQFF
TRBJ1-3,TRBV28,CAIPGQGGTRPWGGNTIYF
TRBJ1-5,TRBV19,CASTALSPWDSRGQPQHF
TRBJ2-7,TRBV28,CASSFGQGPYEQYF
TRBJ2-1,TRBV9,CASSVTGLAAEAGEQFF
TRBJ1-2,TRBV12-3/TRBV12-4,CASSLGPDGYTF
TRBJ1-1,TRBV5-1,CASSFSANTEAFF
TRBJ2-1,TRBV7-9,CASSPVSAGAGFF
TRBJ1-4,TRBV15,CATSRPTGGRNEKLFF
TRBJ2-7,TRBV7-2,CASSLGRDPEEQYF
TRBJ2-1,TRBV6-5,CATKGGYNEQFF
TRBJ1-5,TRBV19,CASRWGGDSNQPQHF
TRBJ1-2,TRBV29-1,CSVEPGTRGGYTF
TRBJ1-6,TRBV27,CASSQEYSPLHF
TRBJ2-1,TRBV6-4,CASSVVSGNGEQFF